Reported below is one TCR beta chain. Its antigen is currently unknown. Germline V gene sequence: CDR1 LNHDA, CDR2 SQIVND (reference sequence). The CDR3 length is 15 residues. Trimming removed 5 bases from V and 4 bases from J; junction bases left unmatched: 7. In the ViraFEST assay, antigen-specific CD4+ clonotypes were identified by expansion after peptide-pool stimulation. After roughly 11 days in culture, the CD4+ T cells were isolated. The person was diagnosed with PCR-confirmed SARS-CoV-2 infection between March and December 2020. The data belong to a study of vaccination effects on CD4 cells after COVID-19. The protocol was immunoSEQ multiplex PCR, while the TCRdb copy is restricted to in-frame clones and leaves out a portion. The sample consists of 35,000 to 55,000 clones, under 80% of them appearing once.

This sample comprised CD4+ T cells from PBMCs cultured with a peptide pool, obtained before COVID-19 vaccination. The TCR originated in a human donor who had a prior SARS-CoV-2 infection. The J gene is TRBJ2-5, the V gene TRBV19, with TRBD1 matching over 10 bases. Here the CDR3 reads CASSPWGQGRETQYF. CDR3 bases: TGTGCCAGTAGTCCTTGGGGACAGGGGCGAGAGACCCAGTACTTC.